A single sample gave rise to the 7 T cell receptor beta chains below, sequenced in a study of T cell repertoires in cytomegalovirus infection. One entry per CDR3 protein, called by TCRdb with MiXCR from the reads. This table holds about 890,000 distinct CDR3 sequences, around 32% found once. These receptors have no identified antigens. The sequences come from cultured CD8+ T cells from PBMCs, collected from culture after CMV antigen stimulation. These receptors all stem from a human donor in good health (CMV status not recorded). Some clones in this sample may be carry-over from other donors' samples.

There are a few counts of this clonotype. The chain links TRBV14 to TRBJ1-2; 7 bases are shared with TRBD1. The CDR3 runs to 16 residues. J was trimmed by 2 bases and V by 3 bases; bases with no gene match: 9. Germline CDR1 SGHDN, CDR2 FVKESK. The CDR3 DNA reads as TGTGCCAGCAGCCAGGGACAGAGGGTGATGAACTATGGCTACACCTTC. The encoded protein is CASSQGQRVMNYGYTF.

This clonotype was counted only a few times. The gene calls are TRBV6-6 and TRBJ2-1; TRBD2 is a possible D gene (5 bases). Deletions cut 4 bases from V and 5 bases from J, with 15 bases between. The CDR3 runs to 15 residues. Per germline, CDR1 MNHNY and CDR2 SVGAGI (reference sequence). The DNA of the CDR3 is TGTGCCAGCAGTTTTGAGGGAATTTTAGACAATGAGCAGTTCTTC. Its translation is CASSFEGILDNEQFF.

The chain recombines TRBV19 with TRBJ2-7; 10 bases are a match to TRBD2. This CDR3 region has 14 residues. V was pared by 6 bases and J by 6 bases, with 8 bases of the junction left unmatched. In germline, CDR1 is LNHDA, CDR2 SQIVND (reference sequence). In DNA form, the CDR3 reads TGTGCCAGTAGCGGACTAGCGGCGGTCGGCGAGCAGTACTTC. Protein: CASSGLAAVGEQYF.

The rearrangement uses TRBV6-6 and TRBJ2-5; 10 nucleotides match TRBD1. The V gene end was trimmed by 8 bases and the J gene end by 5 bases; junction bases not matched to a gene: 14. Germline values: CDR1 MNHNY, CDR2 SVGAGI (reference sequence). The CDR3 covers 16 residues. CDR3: CASSTLPPGQGETQYF. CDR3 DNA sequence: TGTGCCAGCTCTACACTCCCTCCGGGACAGGGGGAGACCCAGTACTTC.

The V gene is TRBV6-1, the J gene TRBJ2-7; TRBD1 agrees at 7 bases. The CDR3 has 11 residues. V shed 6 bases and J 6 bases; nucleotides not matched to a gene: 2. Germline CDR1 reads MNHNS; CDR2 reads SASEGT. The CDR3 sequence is CASRRTGEQYV. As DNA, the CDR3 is TGTGCCAGCAGAAGGACAGGCGAGCAGTACGTC.

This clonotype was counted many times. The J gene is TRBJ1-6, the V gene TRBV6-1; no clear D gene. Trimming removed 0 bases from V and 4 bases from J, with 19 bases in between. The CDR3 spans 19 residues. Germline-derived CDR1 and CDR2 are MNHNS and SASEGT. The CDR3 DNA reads TGTGCCAGCAGTGAAGCGGGGTGGATTCGGTCGGCATATAATTCACCCCTCCACTTT. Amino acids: CASSEAGWIRSAYNSPLHF.

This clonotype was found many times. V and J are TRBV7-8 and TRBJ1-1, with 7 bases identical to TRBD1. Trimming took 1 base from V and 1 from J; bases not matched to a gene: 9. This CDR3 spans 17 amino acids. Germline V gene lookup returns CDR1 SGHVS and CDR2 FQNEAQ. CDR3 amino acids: CASSLGNRGTGNTEAFF. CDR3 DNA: TGTGCCAGCAGCTTAGGCAACAGGGGAACGGGGAACACTGAAGCTTTCTTT.